This paragraph reports one T cell receptor (beta chain). The protocol was immunoSEQ multiplex PCR, while the TCRdb copy is restricted to in-frame clones and leaves out a portion. The repertoire holds more than 35,000 clones, with around 80% as singletons. Described time point: peripheral blood 6 weeks after treatment start. The study collected 1 to 8 samples per patient, pretreatment and on-treatment. The data belong to a study of PD-L1 blockade in urothelial cancer. In the study overall: Of under 30 patients, approximately 23 were males with bladder-origin urothelial cancer. Prior chemotherapy ranged from 0 to 3 regimens per patient.

The receptor's source is a man in his sixties with urothelial cancer. The input for sequencing was PBMCs, taken around atezolizumab (anti-PD-L1) treatment.

CDR3 DNA sequence: TGTGCCAGCAGGGTATCCAGATCAAATAATTCACCCCTCCACTTT. This codes for CASRVSRSNNSPLHF. This chain uses TRBV6-5 with TRBJ1-6; D not resolved. CDR1 MNHEY and CDR2 SVGAGI come from the germline V gene. Trimming took off 6 bases at V and 5 bases at J, with 14 bases between the two ends. The CDR3 consists of 15 residues.